These 6 T cell receptor beta chains share one sample of origin, sequenced in a study of chemoradiotherapy in HPV16-positive cancers. Profiled with immunoSEQ multiplex PCR; TCRdb holds only in-frame clones, not every one. Among about 68,000 clones listed, roughly 90% were seen once. The sequencing used blood, collected from a patient who underwent chemoradiotherapy. The receptor source for this set is a human donor with HPV-associated anogenital cancer.

This rearrangement joins TRBV2 to TRBJ1-1; D ambiguous. The CDR3 sequence is 14 residues long. Deletions cut 9 bases from V and 0 bases from J, with 14 bases between. Looked up from germline, CDR1 is SNHLY and CDR2 is FYNNEI. DNA of the CDR3: TGTGCCAGTATTGGGAGGGCGATGAACACTGAAGCTTTCTTT. It specifies CASIGRAMNTEAFF.

This chain links TRBV10-3 with TRBJ1-1; 8 bases fit TRBD1. V was pared by 7 bases and J by 2 bases, with 9 bases of the junction left unmatched. Germline values: CDR1 ENHRY, CDR2 SYGVKD. The CDR3 length is 15 residues. The DNA of the CDR3 is TGTGCCATCACTCCAGACAGGGGCTATAACACTGAAGCTTTCTTT. Translation gives CAITPDRGYNTEAFF.

The CDR3 sequence: CASSLAGGGAREQYF. In DNA, the CDR3 is TGCGCCAGCAGCTTGGCCGGCGGGGGGGCCAGGGAGCAGTACTTC. This chain uses TRBV5-1 with TRBJ2-7; 9 bases are shared with TRBD2. Germline V gives CDR1 SGHRS, CDR2 YFSETQ. The CDR3 is 15 residues long. Unmatched junction bases numbered 8, after V lost 0 bases and J lost 7 bases.

The chain recombines TRBV20-1 with TRBJ1-2; 8 bases agree with TRBD1. Germline values: CDR1 DFQATT, CDR2 SNEGSKA (reference sequence). The CDR3 is made up of 11 amino acids. The trim removed 5 bases at V and 7 bases at J, leaving 3 bases unmatched. CDR3 sequence: CSAYDRGGYTF. CDR3 nucleotide sequence: TGCAGTGCTTACGACAGGGGTGGCTACACCTTC.

The chain has TRBV30 and TRBJ1-6, with a tentative D call TRBD1 (5 bases). Trimming removed 4 bases from V and 13 bases from J, with 11 bases in between. Germline V lookup: CDR1 GTSNPN, CDR2 SVGIG (reference sequence). This CDR3 is 11 amino acids long. CDR3 residues: CAWKSGAPLHF. Here the CDR3 DNA reads TGTGCCTGGAAGAGCGGGGCTCCCCTCCACTTT.

The table lists this clone with a few counts. The chain combines TRBV28 with TRBJ1-1; D remains ambiguous. CDR3 length equals 14 residues. Germline lookup yields CDR1 MDHEN and CDR2 SYDVKM. Between the trimmed V and J ends, which lost 5 bases and 1 base, there was a span of 11 bases. The CDR3 DNA reads as TGTGCCAGCAGTAACCGGGCCGGGAACACTGAAGCTTTCTTT. This gives the protein CASSNRAGNTEAFF.